The entry below gives a single T cell receptor beta chain sequence along with its context. The method was immunoSEQ multiplex PCR; TCRdb's version includes in-frame clones alone and lacks a portion of them. Of 65,000 to 70,000 clones in the sample, 85% to 95% were seen once. The data derive from a study of T cell changes during pregnancy in multiple sclerosis. The V gene's germline CDR1 is WNHNN and CDR2 SYGVQD (reference sequence). CDR3 size: 15 residues. The J segment lost 9 bases and the V segment lost 0 bases, leaving 6 bases of the junction unmatched. The clonotype comes from a female donor in good health, enrolled as a control in a pregnancy study. V and J are TRBV10-1 and TRBJ2-1; 9 bases are a match to TRBD2. The sequencing here drew on peripheral blood, taken in the third trimester of pregnancy. CDR3 coding DNA: TGCGCCAGCAGTGAGTCGCTAGCGGGGCCTCGTGAGCAGTTCTTC. Its protein is CASSESLAGPREQFF.